The 29 T cell receptor beta chains presented below share a single source sample, sequenced in a study of CD8+ T cells in alopecia areata. RNA extraction was followed by reverse transcription into cDNA, which acted as the sequencing template. Clones were sequenced by immunoSEQ multiplex PCR, and TCRdb holds only the in-frame ones, with some missing. Listed for the sample are 250,000 or so clones, none seen a single time. Separation of pooled cutaneous lymph node cells was by sorting with CD4, CD8alpha, NKG2D, NKG2ACE and other markers. The sequenced sample consisted of CD4+ T cells sorted from a lymph node. These receptors all come from a C3H/HeJ mouse with alopecia areata. The strain's MHC haplotype is H2-k.

A remark on this clone: The gene symbols are mouse symbols. The read falls 4 residues short of the CDR3 end, and the missing part is taken from the germline J gene. The V gene is TRBV19, the J gene TRBJ1-1; D is undetermined. V gave up 2 bases and J gave up 1 base, with 6 bases separating them. The CDR3 totals 13 residues. Germline V lookup: CDR1 FNHDT, CDR2 SITEND (reference sequence). CDR3 DNA, as far as it was read: TGTGCCAGCAGTATGCCAGTAAACACA. Translating gives CASSMPVNT. The CDR3 as a whole reads CASSMPVNTEVFF.

This clone was recorded many times. The gene symbols are mouse symbols. The CDR3 end lies 4 residues beyond the end of the read and is filled in from the germline J gene. The sample carries other DNA sequences with the same CDR3. The rearrangement links TRBV19 to TRBJ2-2; D not resolved. V was pared by 2 bases and J by 0 bases, with 5 bases between. The CDR3 loop spans 14 amino acids. Germline loops: CDR1 FNHDT, CDR2 SITEND (reference sequence). The CDR3 region is CASSITANTGQLYF. The sequenced CDR3 bases are TGTGCCAGCAGTATCACAGCAAACACCGGG.

This clone was picked up a small number of times. These gene names are mouse names. The read finishes 4 residues shy of the CDR3 end, and the germline J gene is used to complete it. This sequence joins TRBV17 and TRBJ2-5; TRBD1 agrees at 9 bases. Per the germline V gene, CDR1 is MNHDT and CDR2 is YYDKIL. The CDR3 has 14 amino acids. CDR3 DNA (partial): TGTGCTAGCAGTCCGGGACAGGGTGCAGAC. Translating it yields CASSPGQGAD. In full, the CDR3 reads CASSPGQGADTQYF.

This clone was picked up a small number of times. Germline and genes here are mouse. From the germline J gene comes the end of the CDR3, since the read stops 4 residues before it. V and J are TRBV14 and TRBJ2-3; weak D call: TRBD1 (5 bases). Trimming removed 1 base from V and 1 base from J, with 10 bases in between. CDR3 length: 15 residues. Germline V gene sequence: CDR1 SGHDT, CDR2 FRDEAV. Partial CDR3 DNA: TGTGCCAGCAGTTTCGGTCCAGGGCGTGCAGAA. Protein sequence: CASSFGPGRAE. The entire CDR3 protein reads CASSFGPGRAETLYF. Together with reference TRBV14 and TRBJ2-3, the CDR3 gives the full variable domain: EAGVTQSPRYAVLQEGQAVSFWCDPISGHDTLYWYQQPRDQGPQLLVYFRDEAVIDNSQLPSDRFSAVRPKGTNSTLKIQSAKQGDTATYLCASSFGPGRAETLYFGSGTRLTVL.

This clone was picked up a small number of times. Germline and genes here are mouse. The read terminates 4 residues before the CDR3 end, so the remaining end is supplied by the germline J gene. The same CDR3 can be traced to other DNA sequences in this sample. The V and J genes are TRBV1 and TRBJ2-1; 7 positions match TRBD2. The trim removed 0 bases at V and 2 bases at J, leaving 4 bases unmatched. The CDR3 totals 16 residues. Per germline, CDR1 NSQYPW and CDR2 LRSPGD (reference sequence). The covered CDR3 bases are TGCACCTGCAGTGCAGATCTCGGGGGGGACTATGCT. Translated, it gives CTCSADLGGDYA. The complete CDR3 reads CTCSADLGGDYAEQFF.

This clone was seen a few times. Gene names are the mouse ones. Read coverage stops 4 residues before the CDR3 terminus; the germline J gene supplies the remainder. Other DNA sequences of this sample code for an identical CDR3. The chain recombines TRBV19 with TRBJ2-7; 11 nucleotides agree with TRBD2. The CDR3 sequence is 13 residues long. Trimming took 4 bases from V and 3 from J; bases not matched to a gene: 0. Germline values: CDR1 FNHDT, CDR2 SITEND (reference sequence). The sequenced CDR3 bases are TGTGCCAGCAGTGACTGGGGGGGCTAT. Protein: CASSDWGGY. The whole CDR3 is CASSDWGGYEQYF.

This clone occurred a few times. Mouse gene names and germline throughout. The CDR3 end is not reached by the read, which stops 4 residues before it; the germline J gene fills it in. The rearrangement uses TRBV1 and TRBJ2-2; D perhaps matches TRBD1 (6 bases). Germline V gene sequence: CDR1 NSQYPW, CDR2 LRSPGD (reference sequence). V lost 3 bases, J lost 1 base, and 9 bases lay in between. The length of the CDR3 is 15 residues. The sequenced CDR3 bases are TGCACCTGCAGTGCTGGGGACAAAAACACCGGG. Encoded protein: CTCSAGDKNTG. The CDR3 as a whole reads CTCSAGDKNTGQLYF.

This clone was picked up a small number of times. Gene labels here are mouse ones. The CDR3 is cut off 3 residues early in the read; its end comes from the germline J gene. The chain links TRBV5 to TRBJ1-6; a weak D match, TRBD1 (5 bases). TRBJ1-6 is classed as an ORF, of uncertain function. From germline, CDR1 is LGHNA and CDR2 YNLKQL (reference sequence). This CDR3 has 15 amino acids. V lost 0 bases to trimming and J lost 7 bases, with 10 bases between them. The CDR3 here is CASSQDSGGNSPLYF. Incomplete CDR3 DNA: TGTGCCAGCAGCCAAGATTCGGGGGGAAATTCGCCC.

As for this clone: Gene names are mouse gene names. The sequenced fragment ends 4 residues before the CDR3 boundary, so the rest is inferred from the germline J gene. Other DNA sequences of this sample code for an identical CDR3. This rearrangement joins TRBV13-2 to TRBJ1-2; D call uncertain. The V and J ends lost 2 bases and 0 bases respectively, with 5 bases between them. There are 13 residues in the CDR3. CDR1 is NNHNN and CDR2 is SYGAGS in the germline V gene (reference sequence). CDR3 loop: CASGETSNSDYTF. The CDR3 DNA, read in part, is TGTGCCAGCGGTGAAACATCAAACTCC.

On this clone itself: Genes and germline come from the mouse. The CDR3 goes on 4 residues after the read ends, and that part is filled in from the germline J gene. This sequence joins TRBV31 and TRBJ2-1; 7 bases fit TRBD1. This CDR3 is built from 13 residues. The junction had 4 bases not matched to a gene; V was cut back by 7 bases and J by 1 base. CDR1 is GKSSPN and CDR2 is SITVG in the germline V gene. The CDR3 DNA, read in part, is TGTGCCTTCCGGGACAGAAACTATGCT. Its protein is CAFRDRNYA. The CDR3 in its entirety is CAFRDRNYAEQFF.

In its sample, this clone was seen a few times. Genes here carry mouse names. Sequencing ends 4 residues short of the CDR3 end; the germline J gene provides the rest. The chain combines TRBV13-2 with TRBJ1-2; 8 nucleotides align to TRBD1. Germline CDR1 and CDR2: NNHNN and SYGAGS (reference sequence). The CDR3 consists of 14 residues. The DNA read from the CDR3 is TGTGCCAGCGGTGCCCCAGGGGGCGATTCC. Protein sequence: CASGAPGGDS. The full-length CDR3 reads as CASGAPGGDSDYTF.

This clone was found a few times. Gene names and germline refer to mouse. Read coverage stops 4 residues before the CDR3 terminus; the germline J gene supplies the remainder. The chain uses TRBV19 and TRBJ2-1; D gene unclear. V was shortened by 7 bases and J by 0 bases, with 11 bases between the two germline ends. Germline-derived CDR1 and CDR2 are FNHDT and SITEND (reference sequence). There are 14 residues in the CDR3. The CDR3 DNA, read in part, is TGTGCCAGCGGAACGACACTTAACTATGCT. Protein sequence: CASGTTLNYA. The entire CDR3 is CASGTTLNYAEQFF.

The sample holds a few counts of this clone. Mouse gene names and germline throughout. Read coverage stops 4 residues before the CDR3 terminus; the germline J gene supplies the remainder. Different DNA sequences within this sample yield the same CDR3. The gene calls are TRBV1 and TRBJ2-5, with D possibly matching TRBD1 (5 bases). CDR1 NSQYPW and CDR2 LRSPGD come from the germline V gene (reference sequence). The CDR3 spans 13 residues. The CDR3 spells CTCSAQGGDTQYF. The DNA read from the CDR3 is TGCACCTGCAGTGCACAGGGTGGGGAC. The whole variable domain, remainder taken from reference TRBV1 and TRBJ2-5, is VTLLEQNPRWRLVPRGQAVNLRCILKNSQYPWMSWYQQDLQKQLQWLFTLRSPGDKEVKSLPGADYLATRVTDTELRLQVANMSQGRTLYCTCSAQGGDTQYFGPGTRLLVL.

This clone was seen a few times. Mouse germline and gene names are used. Read sequence stops 4 residues before the CDR3 end, and the germline J gene provides the missing end. The rearrangement joins TRBV13-1 to TRBJ1-2; no reliable D call. CDR1 NSHNY and CDR2 SYGAGN come from the germline V gene. This CDR3 contains 14 residues. Deletions cut 2 bases from V and 0 bases from J, with 8 bases between. CDR3: CASSEPQSNSDYTF. CDR3 DNA (partial): TGTGCCAGCAGTGAGCCCCAGTCAAACTCC.

As to this clone: Germline and genes: mouse. The read terminates 4 residues before the CDR3 end, so the remaining end is supplied by the germline J gene. Other nucleotide sequences from this sample produce the same CDR3. The V call is TRBV1, the J call TRBJ2-7, with 9 bases identical to TRBD1. The V and J ends lost 4 bases and 3 bases, in that order; junction bases with no gene match: 1. The CDR3 is made up of 13 amino acids. CDR1 is NSQYPW and CDR2 is LRSPGD in the germline V gene (reference sequence). CDR3 DNA, as far as it was read: TGCACCTGCAGTGGGACAGGGGACTAT. It translates to CTCSGTGDY. The full CDR3 sequence reads CTCSGTGDYEQYF.

This clone came up a few times. Each gene name is a mouse one. The read terminates 4 residues ahead of where the CDR3 ends, so the germline J gene completes it. The chain carries TRBV13-3 and TRBJ2-5; TRBD1 aligns across 10 bases. The CDR3 runs 16 residues. Trimming took 0 bases from V and 2 from J; bases not matched to a gene: 3. Germline V lookup: CDR1 NNHDY, CDR2 SYVADS. The CDR3 reads CASSDARDRGQDTQYF. The covered CDR3 bases are TGTGCCAGCAGTGATGCCCGGGACAGGGGCCAAGAC. Variable domain in full (rest from reference TRBV13-3 and TRBJ2-5): EAAVTQSPRSKVAVTGGKVTLSCHQTNNHDYMYWYRQDTGHGLRLIHYSYVADSTEKGDIPDGYKASRPSQENFSLILELASLSQTAVYFCASSDARDRGQDTQYFGPGTRLLVL.

Comment on this clone: The listed genes are named as in mouse. From the germline J gene comes the end of the CDR3, since the read stops 4 residues before it. The chain uses TRBV19 and TRBJ2-2, with 7 bases that match TRBD2. The CDR3 has 15 residues. Germline CDR1 and CDR2: FNHDT and SITEND (reference sequence). Losses at the gene ends were 6 bases for V and 0 bases for J; bases not matched to a gene: 5. The covered CDR3 bases are TGTGCCAGCAACTCTGGGGGTGCAAACACCGGG. Amino acids: CASNSGGANTG. The whole CDR3 sequence reads CASNSGGANTGQLYF. The full variable domain, with the rest looked up from reference TRBV19 and TRBJ2-2, is GGIITQTPKFLIGQEGQKLTLKCQQNFNHDTMYWYRQDSGKGLRLIYYSITENDLQKGDLSEGYDASREKKSSFSLTVTSAQKNEMAVFLCASNSGGANTGQLYFGEGSKLTVL.

This clone was recorded a few times. Gene names follow the mouse nomenclature. The read gets to within 4 residues of the CDR3 end, and the germline J gene fills in the rest. V gene TRBV1 combines with J gene TRBJ2-7; 12 bases are a match to TRBD2. Germline-derived CDR1 and CDR2 are NSQYPW and LRSPGD (reference sequence). This CDR3 comprises 15 residues. Here the CDR3 reads CTCSALGDWGDEQYF. The sequenced CDR3 bases are TGCACCTGCAGTGCATTGGGGGACTGGGGGGAT.

The table lists this clone with a few counts. Any gene name here is a mouse gene name. The read falls 4 residues short of the CDR3 end, and the missing part is taken from the germline J gene. The J gene is TRBJ2-1, the V gene TRBV5, with D possibly being TRBD2 (6 bases). CDR3 size: 15 residues. V was cut by 5 bases and J by 0 bases, with 11 bases left in between. Germline-derived CDR1 and CDR2 are LGHNA and YNLKQL (reference sequence). The DNA read from the CDR3 is TGTGCCAGCAGCTCGGGACTTTTTAACTATGCT. Translating gives CASSSGLFNYA. From start to end, the CDR3 is CASSSGLFNYAEQFF.

On this clone itself: Genes here carry mouse names. The CDR3 extends 4 residues past the end of the read, so its final part is completed from the germline J gene. This chain connects TRBV31 to TRBJ2-5, with 7 bases matching TRBD1. CDR3 length equals 14 residues. Germline assignment: CDR1 GKSSPN and CDR2 SITVG. V gave up 3 bases and J gave up 1 base; unmatched junction bases: 4. The CDR3 region is CAWSPDRYQDTQYF. The sequenced part of the CDR3 DNA is TGTGCCTGGAGCCCGGACAGGTACCAAGAC.

As concerns this clone: Here the gene names and germline are mouse. The sequence runs out 4 residues before the end of the CDR3; the remainder is reconstructed from the germline J gene. The gene calls are TRBV13-2 and TRBJ2-3, with no clear D. The length of the CDR3 is 16 residues. V lost 0 bases and J lost 0, with 11 bases in between. The V gene's germline CDR1 is NNHNN and CDR2 SYGAGS (reference sequence). This chain's CDR3 is CASGDASESSAETLYF. The CDR3 bases that were read are TGTGCCAGCGGTGATGCGTCAGAATCTAGTGCAGAA.

Turning to this clone: Genes here carry mouse names. The read ends 4 residues before the CDR3 terminus; that terminus is restored from the germline J gene. V and J are TRBV13-1 and TRBJ2-2; a possible D gene is TRBD2 (7 bases). Germline CDR1 is NSHNY and CDR2 is SYGAGN. This CDR3 spans 14 amino acids. V dropped 0 bases and J dropped 6 bases, with 9 bases sitting between them. The CDR3 DNA, read in part, is TGTGCCAGCAGTGATGTGGGGGGCGCCGGG. Its translation is CASSDVGGAG. The CDR3 in its entirety is CASSDVGGAGQLYF.

This clone came up a few times. Mouse germline and gene names are used. The CDR3 end falls 4 residues outside the read, so it is completed with the germline J gene. The chain has TRBV13-2 and TRBJ1-2, with 10 bases matching TRBD1. Per germline, CDR1 NNHNN and CDR2 SYGAGS (reference sequence). The CDR3 consists of 14 residues. Germline trimming cut 5 bases from V and 3 bases from J; bases unmatched to any gene: 4. The CDR3 here is CASGDRGQDSDYTF. The sequenced part of the CDR3 DNA is TGTGCCAGCGGCGACAGGGGGCAGGACTCC.

With respect to this clone: The gene names given are mouse names. The observed sequence ends 4 residues before the CDR3 terminus, with the missing tail filled in from the germline J gene. This chain uses TRBV31 with TRBJ1-1, with D unclear. The CDR3 is made up of 12 amino acids. V lost 0 bases to trimming and J lost 4 bases, with 6 bases between them. Germline CDR1 reads GKSSPN; CDR2 reads SITVG. Partial CDR3 DNA: TGTGCCTGGAGTCTGGGGAGCACA. Protein: CAWSLGST. The full-length CDR3 reads as CAWSLGSTEVFF.

Turning to this clone: Genes and germline come from the mouse. The CDR3 end falls 4 residues outside the read, so it is completed with the germline J gene. The J gene is TRBJ2-7, the V gene TRBV1; the D is unclear. The germline gives CDR1 NSQYPW, CDR2 LRSPGD (reference sequence). V was cut by 3 bases and J by 0 bases, with 9 bases left in between. This CDR3 has 14 amino acids. The CDR3 bases that were read are TGCACCTGCAGTGCCGACAAAAGCTCCTAT. Protein sequence: CTCSADKSSY. The full CDR3 protein is CTCSADKSSYEQYF.

With respect to this clone: Gene names and germline match the mouse. The CDR3 end falls 4 residues outside the read, so it is completed with the germline J gene. This chain uses TRBV13-3 with TRBJ2-1; 11 bases agree with TRBD1. The V gene end was trimmed by 3 bases and the J gene end by 3 bases; junction bases not matched to a gene: 8. The V gene's germline CDR1 is NNHDY and CDR2 SYVADS. The CDR3 sequence is 17 residues long. Partial CDR3 DNA: TGTGCCAGCAGTGGTCTCCGGGACAGGGGGGGCTATGCT. This gives the protein CASSGLRDRGGYA. The full CDR3 protein reads CASSGLRDRGGYAEQFF.

Concerning this clone: The germline and genes are mouse ones. The read ends 4 residues early relative to the CDR3; the germline J gene fills the gap. Other nucleotide sequences in the sample specify the same CDR3. The chain has TRBV13-2 and TRBJ2-3; 9 nucleotides agree with TRBD1. V lost 5 bases to trimming and J lost 3 bases; unmatched junction nucleotides: 1. CDR3 size: 13 residues. Germline-derived CDR1 and CDR2 are NNHNN and SYGAGS (reference sequence). The part of the CDR3 DNA that was read is TGTGCCAGCGGGGGACAGGGAGCAGAA. Protein product: CASGGQGAE. The entire CDR3 is CASGGQGAETLYF.

This clone was seen at least ten times. The listed genes are named as in mouse. The sequenced fragment ends 4 residues before the CDR3 boundary, so the rest is inferred from the germline J gene. The chain couples TRBV17 to TRBJ2-5, with 8 positions matching TRBD1. Germline CDR1 reads MNHDT; CDR2 reads YYDKIL. Trimming took 5 bases from V and 2 from J; bases not matched to a gene: 3. The CDR3 loop spans 14 amino acids. CDR3 DNA (partial): TGTGCTAGCAGTGACAGGGGCCGCCAAGAC. It is translated as CASSDRGRQD. The entire CDR3 reads CASSDRGRQDTQYF.

This clone appeared a few times. Each gene name is a mouse one. The read halts 4 residues ahead of the CDR3 end, with the missing end drawn from the germline J gene. This chain uses TRBV13-3 with TRBJ1-1; D gene unclear. Germline values: CDR1 NNHDY, CDR2 SYVADS. The V end lost 2 bases, the J end lost 3 bases, and 5 bases lay between the germline ends. The CDR3 is made up of 12 amino acids. CDR3 DNA (partial): TGTGCCAGCAGTGAACAGTACACA. Translating gives CASSEQYT. The complete CDR3 protein is CASSEQYTEVFF.